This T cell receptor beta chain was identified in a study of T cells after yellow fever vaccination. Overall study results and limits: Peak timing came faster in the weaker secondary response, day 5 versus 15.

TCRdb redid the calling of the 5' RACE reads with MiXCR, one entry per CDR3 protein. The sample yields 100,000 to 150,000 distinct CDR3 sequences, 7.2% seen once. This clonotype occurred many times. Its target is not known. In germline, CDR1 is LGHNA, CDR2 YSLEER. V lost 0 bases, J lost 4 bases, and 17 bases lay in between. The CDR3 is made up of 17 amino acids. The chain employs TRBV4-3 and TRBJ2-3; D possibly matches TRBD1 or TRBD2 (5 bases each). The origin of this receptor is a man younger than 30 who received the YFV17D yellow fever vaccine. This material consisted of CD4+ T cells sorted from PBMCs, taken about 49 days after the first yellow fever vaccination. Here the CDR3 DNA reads TGCGCCAGCAGCCAAGAGCTGTACAGGACTGGGGCAGATACGCAGTATTTT. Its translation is CASSQELYRTGADTQYF.